This record looks at one T cell receptor beta chain sequence and its context. The antigen remains undetermined. This sample is drawn from a study of cytomegalovirus exposure and HLA in healthy donors. At the level of the study: HLA-typed donors were the source of roughly 80 million unique TCRs held in an early data release.

Researchers ran the PCR with 60 Vbeta and 13 Jbeta primers. Libraries were prepared by immunoSEQ multiplex PCR; TCRdb keeps only in-frame clonotypes and omits some of them. Of 150,000 or so clones in the sample, approximately 79% are singletons; the top ten hold almost 6.5%. Points from the study as a whole: Analysis was performed later, and it showed HLA-associated TCR beta chains to be more clonally expanded than equally common others. One cluster of highly shared sequence variants probably arose as a sequencing artifact. According to the study, 150 to 200 TCR beta chains were cytomegalovirus-associated.

The CDR3 contains 14 residues. Deletions cut 6 bases from V and 5 bases from J, with 16 bases between. Germline loops: CDR1 MDHEN, CDR2 SYDVKM. This receptor was identified in a man aged 35-49 years in good health and CMV-seropositive. The chain carries TRBV28 and TRBJ1-1; D gene unclear. The sample taken for sequencing was PBMCs. The DNA for the CDR3 is TGTGCCAGCAGACCTAGCCCAACGAGGACTGAAGCTTTCTTT. This gives the protein CASRPSPTRTEAFF.